Following are 30 T cell receptor beta chains from one sample sequenced in a study of T cells expressing NK-cell markers. One entry per CDR3 protein, without DNA, is what TCRdb gives after re-calling the 5' RACE reads. The table lists 500,000 to 600,000 distinct CDR3 sequences. Specimen: blood T cells: a sorted CD56 or NKG2C T cell subset, CD4+ or CD8+ T cells, or bulk PBMC T cells (not recorded which). The receptors shown here come from a man aged 18 to 29 in good health.

The chain links TRBV20-1 to TRBJ2-7; TCRdb outputs TRBD2, but without DNA this stays unchecked. This CDR3 region has 13 residues. Germline lookup yields CDR1 DFQATT and CDR2 SNEGSKA (reference sequence). CDR3 residues: CSAKGLAGYEQYF.

The rearrangement uses TRBV13 and TRBJ2-2; TCRdb picks TRBD1, but there is no DNA to check that call. This CDR3 has 15 amino acids. Looked up from germline, CDR1 is PRHDT and CDR2 is FYEKMQ (reference sequence). This CDR3 is CASSPPGQGAGELFF.

The CDR3 sequence: CASSFGDSPTDTQYF. The rearrangement links TRBV12-3 or TRBV12-4 to TRBJ2-3; TCRdb selects TRBD1, and the lack of DNA leaves this call unchecked. CDR3 size: 15 residues.

The chain carries TRBV15 and TRBJ1-5. Looked up from germline, CDR1 is LNHNV and CDR2 is YYDKDF (reference sequence). CDR3 length: 13 amino acids. This CDR3 is CATKTSDNQPQHF.

The chain recombines TRBV20-1 with TRBJ2-7; TCRdb gives TRBD1 as the D gene, but with no DNA this cannot be confirmed. From germline, CDR1 is DFQATT and CDR2 SNEGSKA (reference sequence). This CDR3 spans 13 amino acids. The CDR3 loop is CSAVGQGGYEQYF.

The V call is TRBV7-9, the J call TRBJ2-2. Germline assignment: CDR1 SEHNR and CDR2 FQNEAQ (reference sequence). The CDR3 sequence is 12 residues long. The CDR3 loop reads CASLAHTGELFF.

This chain uses TRBV28 with TRBJ2-5; checking the TCRdb D call of TRBD1 is not possible without DNA. There are 16 residues in the CDR3. CDR1 is MDHEN, CDR2 SYDVKM, per germline. CDR3: CASSPRYKRTGETQYF.

This sequence joins TRBV20-1 and TRBJ2-1; TCRdb picks TRBD2, but there is no DNA to check that call. The CDR3 has 14 amino acids. Germline lookup yields CDR1 DFQATT and CDR2 SNEGSKA (reference sequence). The chain's CDR3 is CSAQLGMGYNEQFF.

The J gene is TRBJ2-5, the V gene TRBV7-3; TCRdb picks TRBD2, but there is no DNA to check that call. This CDR3 spans 14 amino acids. Germline assignment: CDR1 SGHTA and CDR2 FQGTGA. CDR3 sequence: CASSFPPVSETQYF.

The genes are TRBV27 and TRBJ2-3; TCRdb designates TRBD1, a call that cannot be tested without DNA. CDR1 MNHEY and CDR2 SMNVEV come from the germline V gene (reference sequence). CDR3 length equals 16 residues. The chain's CDR3 is CASSILQGAARDTQYF.

The chain recombines TRBV18 with TRBJ2-7; TCRdb calls TRBD2, which cannot be checked without DNA. CDR3 length: 15 residues. Germline values: CDR1 KGHSH, CDR2 LQKENI. CDR3 residues: CASSGRAGGPEEQYF.

J is TRBJ2-1 and V is TRBV3-1; TCRdb returns TRBD1, unconfirmable since there is no DNA. The CDR3 has 14 residues. Germline CDR1 and CDR2: LGHDT and YNNKEL (reference sequence). CDR3 loop: CASSQANRGNEQFF.

The chain uses TRBV4-3 and TRBJ2-3. The CDR3 is 15 amino acids. The germline gives CDR1 LGHNA, CDR2 YSLEER. CDR3 region: CASSVSRTNTDTQYF.

The chain has TRBV20-1 and TRBJ2-7; the TRBD1 assignment by TCRdb is unverifiable without DNA. The length of the CDR3 is 15 residues. CDR1 DFQATT and CDR2 SNEGSKA come from the germline V gene (reference sequence). The CDR3 sequence: CSAIKEFPVAYEQYF.

V gene TRBV2 combines with J gene TRBJ1-5. CDR1 is SNHLY and CDR2 is FYNNEI in the germline V gene. The CDR3 covers 13 residues. CDR3 region: CASRIDINQPQHF. Variable domain in full (rest from reference TRBV2 and TRBJ1-5): EPEVTQTPSHQVTQMGQEVILRCVPISNHLYFYWYRQILGQKVEFLVSFYNNEISEKSEIFDDQFSVERPDGSNFTLKIRSTKLEDSAMYFCASRIDINQPQHFGDGTRLSIL.

CDR3 protein: CASSSILGADTQYF. The chain recombines TRBV19 with TRBJ2-3; TCRdb outputs TRBD1, but without DNA this stays unchecked. Germline-derived CDR1 and CDR2 are LNHDA and SQIVND (reference sequence). This CDR3 region has 14 residues. Drawing the rest from reference TRBV19 and TRBJ2-3, the complete variable domain is DGGITQSPKYLFRKEGQNVTLSCEQNLNHDAMYWYRQDPGQGLRLIYYSQIVNDFQKGDIAEGYSVSREKKESFPLTVTSAQKNPTAFYLCASSSILGADTQYFGPGTRLTVL.

The gene calls are TRBV20-1 and TRBJ2-3; absent DNA, TCRdb's TRBD1 call cannot be checked. Per germline, CDR1 DFQATT and CDR2 SNEGSKA (reference sequence). CDR3 size: 15 residues. The CDR3 protein is CSLASTGLSTDTQYF.

This chain uses TRBV7-9 with TRBJ2-2; TCRdb's D call of TRBD1 is untestable without DNA. From germline, CDR1 is SEHNR and CDR2 FQNEAQ (reference sequence). CDR3 size: 15 residues. Here the CDR3 reads CASSPRAGGNGELFF.

The rearrangement links TRBV4-2 to TRBJ2-7; TCRdb designates TRBD2, a call that cannot be tested without DNA. The CDR3 runs 15 residues. Germline assignment: CDR1 LGHNA and CDR2 YNFKEQ. The CDR3 protein is CASSPWTRNLPEQYF.

This sequence joins TRBV20-1 and TRBJ1-5; there is no DNA to check the TCRdb D call of TRBD1. From germline, CDR1 is DFQATT and CDR2 SNEGSKA (reference sequence). CDR3 length: 13 residues. The CDR3 spells CSATPGQGGPQHF.

The chain recombines TRBV4-1 with TRBJ1-2. The CDR3 totals 15 residues. Germline V lookup: CDR1 MGHRA, CDR2 YSYEKL. This chain's CDR3 is CASSQDVAGSYGYTF.

The V and J genes are TRBV6-1 and TRBJ1-4; TCRdb's assignment of TRBD1 cannot be checked, as there is no DNA. This CDR3 spans 18 amino acids. Looked up from germline, CDR1 is MNHNS and CDR2 is SASEGT. This CDR3 is CASSEAVPGHATNEKLFF.

The V call is TRBV6-5, the J call TRBJ2-2. The CDR3 has 13 amino acids. Germline V gene data show CDR1 as MNHEY and CDR2 as SVGAGI. The CDR3 spells CASSYSTSRELFF.

The chain is built from TRBV12-3 or TRBV12-4 and TRBJ2-1; the D call from TCRdb, TRBD2, cannot be confirmed without DNA. The CDR3 runs 19 residues. CDR3 sequence: CASSHLSGLPSSSYNEQFF.

The chain uses TRBV12-3 or TRBV12-4 and TRBJ2-1. The CDR3 sequence is 14 residues long. The CDR3 sequence: CASSTHPDYNEQFF.

The V call is TRBV12-5, the J call TRBJ2-3; checking the TCRdb D call of TRBD1 is not possible without DNA. CDR3 size: 16 residues. Germline CDR1 LGHNT, CDR2 FRNRAP. CDR3 sequence reads: CASGSLTGQSTDTQYF.

The chain joins TRBV27 to TRBJ1-6. CDR1 is MNHEY and CDR2 is SMNVEV in the germline V gene (reference sequence). The CDR3 totals 14 residues. CDR3: CASSAQPIGSPLHF.

V gene TRBV9 combines with J gene TRBJ2-1; TCRdb lists TRBD1, though no DNA is available to test this call. Looked up from germline, CDR1 is SGDLS and CDR2 is YYNGEE. The CDR3 runs to 12 residues. The CDR3 loop is CASSVMDREQFF. Looking up the rest from reference TRBV9 and TRBJ2-1 gives the full variable domain: DSGVTQTPKHLITATGQRVTLRCSPRSGDLSVYWYQQSLDQGLQFLIQYYNGEERAKGNILERFSAQQFPDLHSELNLSSLELGDSALYFCASSVMDREQFFGPGTRLTVL.

The chain has TRBV7-2 and TRBJ1-4; no DNA is available, so the TRBD1 call from TCRdb remains unchecked. The germline V gene encodes CDR1 SGHTA and CDR2 FQGNSA. CDR3 length equals 15 residues. CDR3 protein: CASSPTGTLNEKLFF.

The rearrangement joins TRBV5-1 to TRBJ2-1; TCRdb proposes TRBD2, but this gene call is untestable without DNA. Germline loops: CDR1 SGHRS, CDR2 YFSETQ. This CDR3 has 16 amino acids. The CDR3 region is CASSWTSLSSYNEQFF.